This is a list of T cell receptor beta chains from one sample in a study of blood T cell repertoires in COVID-19. Sequencing used immunoSEQ multiplex PCR; TCRdb keeps in-frame clones, though not all of them. The sample lists some 150,000 clones, around 83% occurring once. Sequenced input: PBMCs or T cells enriched from blood (not recorded which). These receptors were taken from a woman in her forties or fifties who had been exposed to COVID-19. Both conserved end residues are part of each CDR3. A D gene is named only where the DNA matches it firmly. The size of a clone is reported for some rows only, either as once, few or many, or as a class for expanded clones.

j_gene | abundance | d_gene | v_gene | CDR3aa | CDR3nt
TRBJ2-5 | - | TRBD2 | TRBV7-2 | CASSRFTSGGRGETQYF | TGTGCCAGCAGTCGTTTCACTAGCGGGGGCCGGGGGGAGACCCAGTACTTC
TRBJ1-1 | - | - | TRBV27 | CASSLFAGDAILAEAFF | TGTGCCAGCAGTTTATTCGCAGGGGATGCTATCCTAGCTGAAGCTTTCTTT
TRBJ1-5 | few | TRBD1 | TRBV14 | CASSQLTGSQPQHF | TGTGCCAGCAGCCAGTTGACAGGGTCCCAGCCCCAGCATTTT
TRBJ2-7 | - | - | TRBV7-9 | CASSRQTGTSYEQYF | TGTGCCAGCAGCCGACAAACCGGGACAAGCTACGAGCAGTACTTC
TRBJ2-4 | - | - | TRBV14 | CASSHSGGGNIQYF | TGTGCCAGCAGCCATTCAGGTGGAGGGAACATTCAGTACTTC
TRBJ2-3 | - | TRBD2 | TRBV7-2 | CATPAASGGDTQYF | TGTGCCACCCCCGCCGCTAGCGGGGGAGATACGCAGTATTTT
TRBJ1-1 | - | - | TRBV18 | CASSSQGGNTEAFF | TGTGCCAGCTCATCCCAGGGTGGGAACACTGAAGCTTTCTTT
TRBJ1-2 | once | - | TRBV18 | CASSPWTPSNYGYTF | TGTGCCAGCTCACCATGGACTCCCTCAAACTATGGCTACACCTTC
TRBJ2-2 | - | TRBD1 | TRBV7-3 | CASRGSGQGAGELFF | TGTGCCAGCAGGGGATCGGGACAGGGGGCCGGGGAGCTGTTTTTT
TRBJ1-5 | - | - | TRBV27 | CASSLRGGRSNQPQHF | TGTGCCAGCAGTTTGCGCGGGGGGAGAAGCAATCAGCCCCAGCATTTT
TRBJ2-7 | - | - | TRBV11-3 | CASSTLLDPYEQYF | TGTGCCAGCAGCACCCTACTAGATCCCTACGAGCAGTACTTC
TRBJ2-7 | - | - | TRBV5-1 | CASSPEGQGVREQYF | TGCGCCAGCAGCCCGGAGGGCCAGGGAGTGCGCGAGCAGTACTTC
TRBJ1-1 | - | TRBD1 | TRBV9 | CASSVAPGQGPNTEAFF | TGTGCCAGCAGCGTAGCTCCCGGACAGGGGCCGAACACTGAAGCTTTCTTT
TRBJ2-7 | - | TRBD1 | TRBV7-8 | CASSVAGSGTGYEQYF | TGTGCCAGCAGCGTGGCCGGCTCCGGGACAGGGTACGAGCAGTACTTC
TRBJ1-6 | - | - | TRBV6-2/TRBV6-3 | CASSYGYGKSPLHF | TGTGCCAGCAGTTACGGGTACGGGAAATCACCCCTCCACTTT
TRBJ2-5 | - | TRBD1 | TRBV5-4 | CASSLGDRGYQETQYF | TGTGCCAGCAGCTTGGGGGACAGGGGGTACCAAGAGACCCAGTACTTC
TRBJ1-2 | - | - | TRBV5-5 | CASSLALGGALGYTF | TGTGCCAGCAGCTTGGCCTTGGGAGGGGCCTTGGGCTACACCTTC
TRBJ2-1 | - | - | TRBV7-3 | CASSLNPTGEQFF | TGTGCCAGCAGCCTCAACCCTACAGGTGAGCAGTTCTTC
TRBJ1-5 | - | - | TRBV27 | CASSLQRNSNQPQHF | TGTGCCAGCAGTTTACAGCGGAATAGCAATCAGCCCCAGCATTTT
TRBJ1-6 | - | - | TRBV5-1 | CASSFGGSSYNSPLHF | TGCGCCAGCAGCTTCGGAGGGAGCTCCTATAATTCACCCCTCCACTTT
TRBJ2-2 | - | TRBD2 | TRBV18 | CASSKGLMESSTGELFF | TGTGCCAGCTCAAAGGGACTAATGGAAAGTAGCACCGGGGAGCTGTTTTTT
TRBJ2-3 | - | TRBD1 | TRBV7-7 | CASSQGQGAGDTQYF | TGTGCTAGCAGCCAAGGACAGGGGGCGGGAGATACGCAGTATTTT
TRBJ1-5 | few | - | TRBV19 | CASTPVGLLFQPQHF | TGTGCCAGTACCCCGGTGGGGCTGCTGTTTCAGCCCCAGCATTTT
TRBJ2-1 | - | - | TRBV10-1 | CASTGTRAFYYNEQFF | TGCGCCAGCACTGGGACTCGGGCGTTCTACTACAATGAGCAGTTCTTC
TRBJ1-4 | once | - | TRBV5-1 | CASSLDTATNEKLFF | TGCGCCAGCAGCTTAGACACCGCAACTAATGAAAAACTGTTTTTT
TRBJ1-4 | - | - | TRBV2 | CASSETGATNEKLFF | TGTGCCAGCAGTGAAACAGGCGCAACTAATGAAAAACTGTTTTTT
TRBJ2-2 | - | - | TRBV7-3 | CASTSAPGTGELFF | TGTGCCAGCACCTCCGCCCCGGGCACCGGGGAGCTGTTTTTT
TRBJ1-6 | few | TRBD1 | TRBV5-1 | CASSPGQGSNSPLHF | TGCGCCAGCAGCCCCGGACAGGGATCAAATTCACCCCTCCACTTT
TRBJ1-2 | - | - | TRBV15 | CATSDGTGGIGYTF | TGTGCCACCAGCGACGGCACGGGGGGCATTGGCTACACCTTC